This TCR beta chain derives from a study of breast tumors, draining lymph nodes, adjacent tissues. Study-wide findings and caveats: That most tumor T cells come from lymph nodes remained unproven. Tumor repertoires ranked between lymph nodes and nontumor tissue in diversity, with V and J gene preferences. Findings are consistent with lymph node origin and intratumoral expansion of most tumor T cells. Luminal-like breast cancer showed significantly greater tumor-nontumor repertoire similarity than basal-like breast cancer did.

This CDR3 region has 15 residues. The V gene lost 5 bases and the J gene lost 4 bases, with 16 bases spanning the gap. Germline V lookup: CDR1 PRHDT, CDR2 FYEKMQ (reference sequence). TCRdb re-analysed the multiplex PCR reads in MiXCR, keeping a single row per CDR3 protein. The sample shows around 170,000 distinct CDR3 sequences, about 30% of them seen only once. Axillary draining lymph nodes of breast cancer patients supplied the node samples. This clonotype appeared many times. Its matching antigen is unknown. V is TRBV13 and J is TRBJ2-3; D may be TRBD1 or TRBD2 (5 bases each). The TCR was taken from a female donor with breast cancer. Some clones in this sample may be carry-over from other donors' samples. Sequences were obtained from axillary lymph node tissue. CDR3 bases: TGTGCCAGCAGCGGGACCCCAACTAAGGCAGATACGCAGTATTTT. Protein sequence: CASSGTPTKADTQYF.